The 31 T cell receptor beta chains given below trace back to one sample, sequenced in a study of CD8 T cells in ankylosing spondylitis. Study-wide results and limits: Ankylosing spondylitis blood appeared to carry a characteristic TCR beta motif of roughly 8 highly homologous variants.

These receptors lack a known antigen. TCRdb fed the 5' RACE reads into MiXCR, producing one record per CDR3 protein. The sample lists around 440,000 distinct CDR3 sequences; 15% to 20% were seen once. The sequenced material came from blood, either unsorted or a sorted T cell fraction (not recorded which). The receptors were sampled from a male donor with ankylosing spondylitis.

The table lists this clonotype with a few counts. The rearrangement uses TRBV29-1 and TRBJ2-1; D gene uncertain. This CDR3 region has 14 residues. V shed 2 bases and J shed 4 bases, with 12 bases lying between them. Germline CDR1 reads SQVTM; CDR2 reads ANQGSEA. The CDR3 reads CSVEPRKGYNEQFF. CDR3 coding DNA: TGCAGCGTTGAACCCCGTAAGGGTTACAATGAGCAGTTCTTC.

This clonotype came up many times. The J gene is TRBJ1-2, the V gene TRBV12-3 or TRBV12-4, with D possibly being TRBD1 (5 bases). There are 13 residues in the CDR3. The V and J ends lost 4 bases and 4 bases respectively, with 10 bases between them. Here the CDR3 reads CASSSPTVYGYTF. CDR3 DNA: TGTGCCAGCAGTTCCCCGACAGTCTATGGCTACACCTTC.

This clonotype was recorded at least ten times. V gene TRBV9 combines with J gene TRBJ1-1; D possibly corresponds to TRBD1 (5 bases). Trimming removed 4 bases at V and 1 base at J, with 8 bases between. The CDR3 is 13 residues long. Germline V gene data show CDR1 as SGDLS and CDR2 as YYNGEE. CDR3 residues: CASSFDRNTEAFF. For the CDR3, the DNA is TGTGCCAGCAGCTTCGACAGGAACACTGAAGCTTTCTTT.

At least ten counts were recorded for this clonotype. The V gene is TRBV2, the J gene TRBJ2-7, with 8 bases identical to TRBD2. There are 15 residues in the CDR3. Looked up from germline, CDR1 is SNHLY and CDR2 is FYNNEI. V lost 7 bases and J lost 4; bases outside the gene matches: 12. The CDR3 coding sequence is TGTGCCAGCAAGTATGACGGGGGGGGGAATTACGAGCAGTACTTC. This sequence encodes CASKYDGGGNYEQYF.

The V gene is TRBV10-3, the J gene TRBJ2-7, with 9 bases identical to TRBD2. The V gene's germline CDR1 is ENHRY and CDR2 SYGVKD. The CDR3 is made up of 16 amino acids. V trimming: 3 bases; J trimming: 5 bases; junction bases outside the gene matches: 11. DNA of the CDR3: TGTGCCATCAGTGAAGTCCCGCGGGAGGGCCCCAACGAGCAGTACTTC. It translates to CAISEVPREGPNEQYF.

V gene TRBV12-3 or TRBV12-4 combines with J gene TRBJ2-7, with 14 bases matching TRBD2. J lost 6 bases, V lost 3 bases, and 7 bases had no gene match. The CDR3 has 16 amino acids. The CDR3 is CASSLRLAGGPREQYF. As DNA, the CDR3 is TGTGCCAGCAGTTTGCGACTAGCGGGAGGGCCCCGCGAGCAGTACTTC.

This CDR3 is CATRPHKEGTQYF. CDR3 in DNA: TGTGCCACAAGACCACACAAAGAGGGTACGCAGTATTTT. This sequence joins TRBV15 and TRBJ2-3, with a possible D match to TRBD2 (5 bases). With 9 bases removed from V and 8 bases from J, the gap between germline ends came to 18 bases. The CDR3 runs to 13 residues. From germline, CDR1 is LNHNV and CDR2 YYDKDF (reference sequence).

This clonotype was observed many times. The CDR3 DNA reads TGCGCCAGCAGCCAAGTAGGAGATTCAGGAGATACGCAGTATTTT. Its protein is CASSQVGDSGDTQYF. The rearrangement joins TRBV4-1 to TRBJ2-3; D remains unclear. The CDR3 has 15 residues. V lost 1 base and J 5 bases, leaving 13 bases between the germline ends. CDR1 is MGHRA, CDR2 YSYEKL, per germline.

The chain links TRBV7-2 to TRBJ1-3, with TRBD1 identical over 8 bases. The CDR3 loop spans 17 amino acids. After removal of 2 bases from V and 2 bases from J, the junction contained 8 bases not matched to a gene. Looked up from germline, CDR1 is SGHTA and CDR2 is FQGNSA. The CDR3 region is CASSLNGRTGTGNTIYF. CDR3 nucleotides: TGTGCCAGCAGCTTAAATGGTAGGACAGGGACTGGAAACACCATATATTTT. Variable domain in full (rest from reference TRBV7-2 and TRBJ1-3): GAGVSQSPSNKVTEKGKDVELRCDPISGHTALYWYRQSLGQGLEFLIYFQGNSAPDKSGLPSDRFSAERTGGSVSTLTIQRTQQEDSAVYLCASSLNGRTGTGNTIYFGEGSWLTVV.

This clonotype was seen a handful of times. The chain employs TRBV7-9 and TRBJ1-1; a weak D match, TRBD1 (5 bases). The CDR3 consists of 13 residues. The germline CDR1 and CDR2 sequences are SEHNR and FQNEAQ (reference sequence). V gave up 2 bases and J gave up 6 bases, with 10 bases separating them. This CDR3 is CASSLPPGAEAFF. The CDR3 nucleotides are TGTGCCAGCAGCTTACCCCCGGGGGCTGAAGCTTTCTTT.

In this sample, this clonotype turned up a few times. The chain is built from TRBV4-1 and TRBJ1-4, with TRBD1 matching over 8 bases. CDR1 is MGHRA and CDR2 is YSYEKL in the germline V gene. V dropped 8 bases and J dropped 0; count of bases not matched to a gene: 8. The CDR3 runs 16 residues. In DNA form, the CDR3 reads TGCGCCAGCCAAACGGGACAGGTTGCAACTAATGAAAAACTGTTTTTT. It is translated as CASQTGQVATNEKLFF.

The rearrangement uses TRBV5-1 and TRBJ2-1; TRBD1 aligns across 9 bases. Trimming took 4 bases from V and 0 from J; bases not matched to a gene: 11. From germline, CDR1 is SGHRS and CDR2 YFSETQ. CDR3 length: 18 amino acids. CDR3 DNA sequence: TGCGCCAGCAGCGGGGGACAGGGATTAGTGGGCTCCTACAATGAGCAGTTCTTC. Protein product: CASSGGQGLVGSYNEQFF.

This clonotype was counted between two and nine times. The chain carries TRBV7-9 and TRBJ2-1; 8 bases align to TRBD1. CDR1 is SEHNR, CDR2 FQNEAQ, per germline (reference sequence). Trimming cost V 7 bases and J 3 bases; bases outside gene matches: 8. This CDR3 comprises 15 residues. The DNA of the CDR3 is TGTGCCAGCACCTTCTCCAGGGGGCTCTACAATGAGCAGTTCTTC. Protein sequence: CASTFSRGLYNEQFF.

The chain couples TRBV9 to TRBJ1-6, with D tentatively TRBD1 (6 bases). The V gene lost 0 bases and the J gene lost 10 bases, with 14 bases spanning the gap. CDR1 and CDR2 (germline): SGDLS, YYNGEE. This CDR3 is built from 15 residues. This chain's CDR3 is CASSVGRGASSPLHF. The CDR3 DNA is TGTGCCAGCAGCGTAGGTCGGGGGGCTTCATCACCCCTCCACTTT. The full variable domain, completed using reference TRBV9 and TRBJ1-6, is DSGVTQTPKHLITATGQRVTLRCSPRSGDLSVYWYQQSLDQGLQFLIQYYNGEERAKGNILERFSAQQFPDLHSELNLSSLELGDSALYFCASSVGRGASSPLHFGNGTRLTVT.

This clonotype was found a few times. The chain is built from TRBV7-2 and TRBJ2-2; D may match TRBD1 or TRBD2 (6 bases each). This CDR3 spans 16 amino acids. V dropped 3 bases and J dropped 2 bases, with 13 bases sitting between them. Germline V gene sequence: CDR1 SGHTA, CDR2 FQGNSA. The CDR3 reads CASSFGGHGNTGELFF. CDR3 nucleotide sequence: TGTGCCAGCAGCTTCGGGGGCCACGGCAACACCGGGGAGCTGTTTTTT.

The chain uses TRBV9 and TRBJ2-7; the match to TRBD2 covers 8 bases. The V gene end was trimmed by 4 bases and the J gene end by 5 bases; junction bases not matched to a gene: 5. CDR3 length: 13 residues. Germline V gene lookup returns CDR1 SGDLS and CDR2 YYNGEE. CDR3 DNA sequence: TGTGCCAGCAGCCCCAAAGCGGGGGACGAGCAGTACTTC. Protein sequence: CASSPKAGDEQYF.

This clonotype was observed a few times. The CDR3 coding sequence is TGTGCCAGCAGCGTAGAGAGACACAGACCTACCACAGATACGCAGTATTTT. Translation gives CASSVERHRPTTDTQYF. The V and J genes are TRBV9 and TRBJ2-3; D is unclear. Trimming pared 0 bases from V and 2 bases from J, leaving 16 bases between. Looked up from germline, CDR1 is SGDLS and CDR2 is YYNGEE. The length of the CDR3 is 17 residues.

This clonotype was seen only a few times. The V call is TRBV5-5, the J call TRBJ2-5, with 8 bases identical to TRBD1. With V trimmed by 1 base and J by 5 bases, 7 bases remained unmatched. The V gene's germline CDR1 is SGHKS and CDR2 YYEKEE (reference sequence). This CDR3 spans 15 amino acids. CDR3 region: CASSLQGAVSETQYF. The DNA of the CDR3 is TGTGCCAGCAGCTTGCAGGGGGCTGTTTCGGAGACCCAGTACTTC.

The chain is built from TRBV11-2 and TRBJ2-6, with unresolved D. Germline V gene data show CDR1 as SGHAT and CDR2 as FQNNGV. CDR3 length equals 19 residues. The V and J ends lost 1 base and 2 bases respectively, with 18 bases between them. The CDR3 region has the DNA TGTGCCAGCAGCTTAGTGGCCTCCAAAACCTGGACTGGGGCCAACGTCCTGACTTTC. It encodes CASSLVASKTWTGANVLTF.

This clonotype appeared a few times. This rearrangement joins TRBV5-1 to TRBJ1-3; D possibly corresponds to TRBD1 (5 bases). The CDR3 length is 15 residues. Trimming removed 4 bases at V and 0 bases at J, with 11 bases between. Germline loops: CDR1 SGHRS, CDR2 YFSETQ. The CDR3 nucleotides read TGCGCCAGCAGCAACGGTGGGGCCTCTGGAAACACCATATATTTT. Protein: CASSNGGASGNTIYF.

V is TRBV28 and J is TRBJ1-4; a possible D gene is TRBD1 (6 bases). This CDR3 is 13 amino acids long. CDR1 MDHEN and CDR2 SYDVKM come from the germline V gene. Trimming took off 4 bases at V and 8 bases at J, with 11 bases between the two ends. The CDR3 coding sequence is TGTGCCAGCAGTTCCCACGGGGGCGAAAAACTGTTTTTT. It translates to CASSSHGGEKLFF.

The V and J genes are TRBV5-1 and TRBJ2-7, with a weak D call TRBD2 (6 bases). CDR1 is SGHRS, CDR2 YFSETQ, per germline. The CDR3 is 15 amino acids. Between the trimmed V and J ends, which lost 4 bases and 1 base, there was a span of 15 bases. Here the CDR3 DNA reads TGCGCCAGCAGCCGGGGGACCACCGAATCCTACGAGCAGTACTTC. Its translation: CASSRGTTESYEQYF.

This clonotype was observed many times. The chain employs TRBV27 and TRBJ1-3, with 11 bases lining up with TRBD1. V shed 1 base, J shed 8 bases, and the junction held 4 bases outside the gene matches. The germline CDR1 and CDR2 sequences are MNHEY and SMNVEV (reference sequence). The CDR3 is made up of 15 amino acids. CDR3 region: CASSLYPGQGDTIYF. The CDR3 DNA sequence: TGTGCCAGCAGTTTATACCCGGGACAGGGGGACACCATATATTTT.

As for this clonotype: Since a much larger clone is just one base distant, this may be a read error. The chain recombines TRBV5-1 with TRBJ1-5, with D perhaps matching TRBD1 (6 bases). CDR1 is SGHRS and CDR2 is YFSETQ in the germline V gene. The CDR3 has 15 amino acids. DNA of the CDR3: TGCGCCAGCAGCCCTGGACAGACAAGCAATCAGCTCCAGCATTTT. Protein sequence: CASSPGQTSNQLQHF.

This clonotype was seen a few times. The chain recombines TRBV2 with TRBJ2-4, with 14 bases that match TRBD2. Unmatched junction bases numbered 6, after V lost 3 bases and J lost 8 bases. The CDR3 has 16 residues. The germline CDR1 and CDR2 sequences are SNHLY and FYNNEI. The chain's CDR3 is CASSDLTSGRAHIQYF. The DNA for the CDR3 is TGTGCCAGCAGTGACTTGACTAGCGGGAGGGCCCACATTCAGTACTTC. Variable domain in full (rest from reference TRBV2 and TRBJ2-4): EPEVTQTPSHQVTQMGQEVILRCVPISNHLYFYWYRQILGQKVEFLVSFYNNEISEKSEIFDDQFSVERPDGSNFTLKIRSTKLEDSAMYFCASSDLTSGRAHIQYFGAGTRLSVL.

The V call is TRBV7-9, the J call TRBJ2-7; possible D gene TRBD2, 6 bases. CDR1 and CDR2 (germline): SEHNR, FQNEAQ (reference sequence). Trimming cost V 5 bases and J 1 base, with 15 bases left between them. The length of the CDR3 is 15 residues. CDR3 sequence reads: CASSPRGGISYEQYF. DNA for the CDR3: TGTGCCAGCAGCCCGCGGGGTGGGATATCCTACGAGCAGTACTTC. Drawing the rest from reference TRBV7-9 and TRBJ2-7, the complete variable domain is DTGVSQNPRHKITKRGQNVTFRCDPISEHNRLYWYRQTLGQGPEFLTYFQNEAQLEKSRLLSDRFSAERPKGSFSTLEIQRTEQGDSAMYLCASSPRGGISYEQYFGPGTRLTVT.

This clonotype was counted at least ten times. The chain recombines TRBV12-3 or TRBV12-4 with TRBJ2-1; 7 nucleotides match TRBD2. The V segment lost 5 bases and the J segment 13 bases; nucleotides outside the gene matches: 8. The CDR3 runs to 12 residues. CDR3: CASSTRTRNQFF. CDR3 DNA sequence: TGTGCCAGCAGTACCCGGACTAGGAATCAGTTCTTC.

This chain joins TRBV4-1 and TRBJ2-1, with D possibly matching TRBD1 (6 bases). The V end lost 3 bases, the J end lost 7 bases, and 10 bases lay between the germline ends. Germline V gene sequence: CDR1 MGHRA, CDR2 YSYEKL. The CDR3 sequence is 13 residues long. CDR3 region: CASSHWGRNEQFF. The CDR3 nucleotides read TGCGCCAGCAGCCACTGGGGGCGGAATGAGCAGTTCTTC.

In this sample, this clonotype turned up many times. The CDR3 nucleotides read TGCAGCGTTGAAGCTATGGGAAGGTTCGATGAGCAGTTCTTC. It codes for CSVEAMGRFDEQFF. The V call is TRBV29-1, the J call TRBJ2-1; D unclear. The CDR3 covers 14 residues. Trimming left V 1 base short and J 8 bases short, with 15 bases between. Per the germline V gene, CDR1 is SQVTM and CDR2 is ANQGSEA.

The V call is TRBV5-1, the J call TRBJ2-5; D gene uncertain. Trimming removed 0 bases from V and 0 bases from J, with 6 bases in between. Germline CDR1 and CDR2: SGHRS and YFSETQ. CDR3 length: 14 amino acids. The CDR3 spells CASSLVSHQETQYF. The CDR3 DNA is TGCGCCAGCAGCTTGGTTTCACACCAAGAGACCCAGTACTTC.

The chain couples TRBV4-1 to TRBJ1-6; D is uncertain. The ends were cut back, 1 base at V and 8 bases at J, with 9 bases in the middle. CDR3 length: 14 residues. CDR1 is MGHRA, CDR2 YSYEKL, per germline. CDR3 DNA sequence: TGCGCCAGCAGCCAAGTAAGCCAGGATTCACCCCTCCACTTT. Its protein product is CASSQVSQDSPLHF.